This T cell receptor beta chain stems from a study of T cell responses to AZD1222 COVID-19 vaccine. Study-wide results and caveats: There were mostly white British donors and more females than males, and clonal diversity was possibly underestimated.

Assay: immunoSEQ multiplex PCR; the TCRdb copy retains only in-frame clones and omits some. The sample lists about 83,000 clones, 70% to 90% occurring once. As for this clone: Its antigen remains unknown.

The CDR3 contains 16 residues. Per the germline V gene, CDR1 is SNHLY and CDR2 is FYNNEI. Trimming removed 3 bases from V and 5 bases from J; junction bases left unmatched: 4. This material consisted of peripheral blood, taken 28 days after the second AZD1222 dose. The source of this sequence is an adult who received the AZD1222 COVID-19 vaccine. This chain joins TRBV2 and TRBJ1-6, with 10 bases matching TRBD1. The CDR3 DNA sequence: TGTGCCAGCAGTGAGGCCGGGACAGGGGATAATTCACCCCTCCACTTT. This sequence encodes CASSEAGTGDNSPLHF.